A selection of T cell receptor beta chains follows, all from one sample in a study of shared clonotypes between healthy human individuals. Some clones are missing from TCRdb's copy, which holds only in-frame ones; the method was immunoSEQ multiplex PCR. The repertoire holds some 2.4 million clones, over 85% seen once, with around 0.4% in the top ten. Sequenced sample: naive CD4+ T cells from PBMCs. Receptors were obtained from a young man in good health. Some clones in this sample may be carry-over from other donors' samples. The CDR3 runs from the conserved cysteine through the conserved F or W. The D gene is left open where the match is weak. Rows may omit the clone size; those that give it use once, few, many or a size class.

V	J	D	length	size	CDR3	DNA
TRBV5-1	TRBJ1-2	TRBD1	14	.	CASSSTGTGEGYTF	TGCGCCAGCAGCTCCACCGGGACAGGGGAAGGCTACACCTTC
TRBV13	TRBJ2-5	.	13	.	CASSRVRAETQYF	TGTGCCAGCAGCCGAGTCAGAGCGGAGACCCAGTACTTC
TRBV2	TRBJ2-1	TRBD2	12	once	CASSGLAREQFF	TGTGCCAGCAGTGGACTAGCGCGCGAGCAGTTCTTC
TRBV7-2	TRBJ2-1	TRBD2	17	.	CASSLQLGGLAGDEQFF	TGTGCCAGCAGCTTACAATTAGGAGGACTAGCGGGAGATGAGCAGTTCTTC
TRBV2	TRBJ1-3	.	12	.	CASTVFGNTIYF	TGTGCCAGCACAGTCTTCGGAAACACCATATATTTT
TRBV9	TRBJ1-3	.	15	.	CASSPRQAAGNTIYF	TGTGCCAGCAGCCCCCGGCAGGCCGCTGGAAACACCATATATTTT
TRBV5-6	TRBJ2-2	.	14	.	CASSLRLNTGELFF	TGTGCCAGCAGCTTGCGTCTCAACACCGGGGAGCTGTTTTTT
TRBV19	TRBJ2-5	.	16	.	CASSIAGSRLQETQYF	TGTGCCAGTAGTATAGCTGGCTCTCGCCTCCAAGAGACCCAGTACTTC
TRBV7-2	TRBJ1-6	TRBD1	13	.	CASSPQTGSPLHF	TGTGCCAGCAGCCCTCAGACAGGGTCACCCCTCCACTTT
TRBV5-1	TRBJ2-4	TRBD1	16	once	CASSWGTGDGKNIQYF	TGCGCCAGCAGCTGGGGGACAGGGGATGGCAAAAACATTCAGTACTTC
TRBV10-3	TRBJ1-2	.	12	.	CAIREDSYGYTF	TGTGCCATCAGGGAGGACAGTTATGGCTACACCTTC
TRBV7-3	TRBJ2-3	.	15	.	CASSSQGQGTDTQYF	TGTGCCAGCAGCTCCCAGGGTCAGGGCACAGATACGCAGTATTTT
TRBV10-3	TRBJ2-3	TRBD2	15	.	CAIREREGSTDTQYF	TGTGCCATTAGGGAGCGGGAGGGTAGCACAGATACGCAGTATTTT
TRBV6-6	TRBJ2-3	.	13	.	CASTPRTGGTQYF	TGTGCCAGCACTCCTCGGACCGGCGGGACGCAGTATTTT
TRBV6-5	TRBJ1-5	TRBD1	13	.	CASSRTGVQPQHF	TGTGCCAGCAGCCGCACAGGGGTTCAGCCCCAGCATTTT
TRBV28	TRBJ1-2	TRBD1	17	.	CASKGTAATPLLYGYTF	TGTGCCAGCAAAGGGACAGCAGCGACTCCCCTTCTTTATGGCTACACCTTC
TRBV6-4	TRBJ1-4	TRBD1	14	.	CASSGDRVNEKLFF	TGTGCCAGCAGTGGTGACAGGGTTAATGAAAAACTGTTTTTT
TRBV20-1	TRBJ2-1	.	11	.	CSARERWEQFF	TGCAGTGCTAGAGAGCGTTGGGAGCAGTTCTTC
TRBV21-1	TRBJ1-5	.	15	.	CASSWRTGGHQPQHF	TGTGCCAGCAGCTGGAGGACAGGGGGACATCAGCCCCAGCATTTT
TRBV21-1	TRBJ2-7	.	15	once	CASSNLKDRVYEQYF	TGTGCCAGCAGCAATCTTAAGGACAGGGTTTACGAGCAGTACTTC
TRBV7-9	TRBJ2-1	TRBD2	17	.	CASSPRLAESSYNEQFF	TGTGCCAGCAGCCCAAGACTAGCGGAAAGCTCCTACAATGAGCAGTTCTTC
TRBV6-5	TRBJ1-1	.	14	.	CASSYATGSTEAFF	TGTGCCAGCAGTTACGCAACAGGGAGCACTGAAGCTTTCTTT
TRBV6-6	TRBJ2-3	.	15	.	CASKVQLADADTQYF	TGTGCCAGCAAGGTACAATTAGCGGACGCCGATACGCAGTATTTT
TRBV4-3	TRBJ2-2	.	15	.	CASSQAGAQGGELFF	TGCGCCAGCAGCCAGGCAGGGGCGCAAGGCGGGGAGCTGTTTTTT
TRBV7-2	TRBJ2-2	.	15	.	CASSGRRLVPGELFF	TGTGCCAGCAGCGGGCGGCGACTAGTTCCCGGGGAGCTGTTTTTT
TRBV5-4	TRBJ2-1	TRBD2	18	.	CASSSTGPGLVLGNEQFF	TGTGCCAGCAGTTCCACGGGGCCCGGACTAGTTCTTGGCAATGAGCAGTTCTTC
TRBV5-1	TRBJ2-3	TRBD2	15	.	CASSGPAGGSDTQYF	TGCGCCAGCTCCGGACCAGCGGGAGGTTCAGATACGCAGTATTTT
TRBV7-9	TRBJ1-1	TRBD1	17	.	CASSFSGTGKGNTEAFF	TGTGCCAGCAGCTTCTCCGGGACAGGGAAAGGAAACACTGAAGCTTTCTTT
TRBV7-8	TRBJ2-6	.	15	.	CASSLVGDGANVLTF	TGTGCCAGCAGCTTAGTAGGGGACGGGGCCAACGTCCTGACTTTC
TRBV5-1	TRBJ1-4	.	14	.	CASSLVTEGEKLFF	TGCGCCAGCAGCTTGGTGACAGAGGGTGAAAAACTGTTTTTT
TRBV28	TRBJ2-7	.	12	once	CASSVQGQEQYF	TGTGCCAGCAGTGTTCAGGGGCAAGAGCAGTACTTC
TRBV5-8	TRBJ2-3	TRBD2	16	.	CASSLGASGYTDTQYF	TGTGCCAGCAGCTTGGGAGCTAGCGGGTACACAGATACGCAGTATTTT
TRBV19	TRBJ1-2	TRBD1	14	.	CASTATGRPYGYTF	TGTGCCAGTACCGCGACAGGGCGACCTTATGGCTACACCTTC
TRBV4-1	TRBJ1-1	TRBD1	16	.	CASSQPRGTGGTEAFF	TGCGCCAGCAGCCAGCCCCGGGGGACAGGGGGCACTGAAGCTTTCTTT
TRBV6-6	TRBJ2-5	.	13	.	CASSYGREETQYF	TGTGCCAGCAGTTACGGCAGGGAAGAGACCCAGTACTTC
TRBV7-9	TRBJ2-4	.	14	.	CASSSAGAKNIQYF	TGTGCCAGCAGCTCAGCGGGAGCCAAAAACATTCAGTACTTC
TRBV11-2	TRBJ2-3	.	16	.	CASSQGAGGYTDTQYF	TGTGCCAGCAGCCAGGGGGCGGGAGGGTACACAGATACGCAGTATTTT
TRBV7-8	TRBJ2-2	.	16	.	CASSWPRRSNTGELFF	TGTGCCAGCAGCTGGCCTCGCAGGTCGAACACCGGGGAGCTGTTTTTT
TRBV5-8	TRBJ2-2	TRBD2	17	.	CASSIARTSGYTGELFF	TGTGCCAGCAGCATTGCCCGGACTAGCGGGTACACCGGGGAGCTGTTTTTT
TRBV28	TRBJ2-1	.	14	.	CASSNQGSLDEQFF	TGTGCCAGCAGTAACCAGGGGTCCCTCGATGAGCAGTTCTTC
TRBV19	TRBJ1-1	.	12	.	CASTPRTGRAFF	TGTGCCAGTACCCCCCGGACGGGGCGAGCTTTCTTT
TRBV7-2	TRBJ2-3	TRBD2	16	.	CASSQNNQAGVDTQYF	TGTGCCAGCAGCCAAAACAACCAGGCGGGGGTAGATACGCAGTATTTT
TRBV15	TRBJ2-1	.	14	.	CATRGLASYNEQFF	TGTGCCACCAGGGGCCTAGCGTCTTACAATGAGCAGTTCTTC
TRBV30	TRBJ1-1	.	13	few	CAWSPGSNTEAFF	TGTGCCTGGAGTCCAGGGAGTAACACTGAAGCTTTCTTT
TRBV28	TRBJ2-7	.	11	.	CASSRQTEQYF	TGTGCCAGCAGCAGACAAACCGAGCAGTACTTC
TRBV5-1	TRBJ2-1	TRBD1	14	.	CASSVGTGGDEQFF	TGCGCCAGCAGCGTCGGGACAGGGGGCGATGAGCAGTTCTTC
TRBV6-1	TRBJ1-4	TRBD1	14	.	CASSAQGGKEKLFF	TGTGCCAGCAGTGCACAGGGGGGAAAGGAAAAACTGTTTTTT
TRBV5-1	TRBJ2-1	TRBD2	16	once	CASSLTSGRSYNEQFF	TGCGCCAGCAGCTTGACTAGCGGGAGATCTTACAATGAGCAGTTCTTC
TRBV28	TRBJ1-5	.	17	.	CASSSLAGSGPNQPQHF	TGTGCCAGCAGTTCCCTGGCAGGCTCGGGACCCAATCAGCCCCAGCATTTT
TRBV7-3	TRBJ2-2	.	16	.	CASSLLDFKNTGELFF	TGTGCCAGCAGCTTACTAGACTTTAAAAACACCGGGGAGCTGTTTTTT
TRBV6-5	TRBJ1-2	TRBD1	15	.	CASSGDREYNYGYTF	TGTGCCAGCAGTGGCGACAGGGAATATAACTATGGCTACACCTTC
TRBV28	TRBJ1-2	TRBD1	15	.	CASTPAGTGEIGYTF	TGTGCCAGCACGCCCGCCGGGACAGGGGAGATAGGCTACACCTTC